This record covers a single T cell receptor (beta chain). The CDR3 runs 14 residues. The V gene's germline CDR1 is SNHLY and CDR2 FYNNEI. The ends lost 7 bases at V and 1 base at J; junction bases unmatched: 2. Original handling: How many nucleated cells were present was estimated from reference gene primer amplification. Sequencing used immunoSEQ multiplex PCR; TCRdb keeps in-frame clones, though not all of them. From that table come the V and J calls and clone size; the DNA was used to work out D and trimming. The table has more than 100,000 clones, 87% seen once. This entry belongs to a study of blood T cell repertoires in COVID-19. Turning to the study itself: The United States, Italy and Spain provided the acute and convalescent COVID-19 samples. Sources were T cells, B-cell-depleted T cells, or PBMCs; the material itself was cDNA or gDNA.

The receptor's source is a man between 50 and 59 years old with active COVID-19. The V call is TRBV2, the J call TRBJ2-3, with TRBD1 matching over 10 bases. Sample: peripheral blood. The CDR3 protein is CASTGTGGTDTQYF. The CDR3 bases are TGTGCCAGCACCGGGACAGGGGGCACAGATACGCAGTATTTT.